Listed here is a single TCR beta chain. The clone's antigen remains unknown. This CDR3 is missing its conserved last phenylalanine or tryptophan, likely due to a read error. This entry is derived from a study of tumor-infiltrating lymphocytes in primary liver carcinoma (dated by TCRdb to 2016 to 2017). Context from the whole study: Between November 2015 and March 2016, 4 or 5 patients in China with histopathologically diagnosed primary liver carcinoma had their tumors surgically resected. The five patients, three men and two women aged 30 to 69 years, had hepatocellular carcinoma (four) or combined HCC and intrahepatic cholangiocarcinoma (one). The five patients had tumors staged T1-T3 N0M0, with maximum diameters ranging from roughly 4.2 to 10 cm. Each sample produced roughly 3.65 to 7.13 million productive TCRbeta reads, and read depth showed no significant difference between tissue types. TCRbeta repertoire sequencing, expression microarrays and whole-exome sequencing were combined in the study across five regions of each liver tumor, with adjacent normal tissue and blood also included. TCRbeta repertoire sequencing covered 35 or so specimens from 5 patients: around 25 tumor regions, 5 adjacent noncancerous liver tissues and 5 peripheral blood samples. High reproducibility was observed for the technical replicate repertoires, with mean shared-clone rates about 0.89 and correlation coefficients above 0.95.

A constant-region primer and ProtoScript II reverse transcriptase were used to reverse-transcribe TCRbeta-specific cDNA from 500 ng total RNA. Construction of the TCRbeta libraries relied on three nested rounds of multiplex PCR, following a slightly modified ARM-PCR procedure. Each of the first two PCR rounds ran for approximately 10 cycles and used multiplex TRBV1-TRBV30 forward primers together with a Cbeta reverse primer. Sample barcodes and Illumina adapters were attached in a final 25-cycle PCR using Deep VentR polymerase. Before sequencing, amplicons between 200 and 500 bp were purified from gel using a QIAquick gel extraction kit. An Illumina HiSeq 2500 was used to sequence the TCRbeta amplicons, generating 250-bp paired-end reads. In the original analysis: Reads were quality-trimmed with Trimmomatic v0.33, and paired reads were merged with FLASH v1.2.11 to recover full CDR3 sequences. V, D and J germline segments were assigned to the rearranged TCRbeta sequences by MiGEC v1.2.1b. Clonotype statistics and Shannon-Wiener diversity indices were computed with VDJtools v1.0.0. To reduce sampling bias, subsequent analyses other than the diversity analysis used only the 250 most abundant clonotypes in each sample. TCRdb ran its own pipeline on the public reads, namely fastp trimming at Q25 and MiXCR clone calling, and kept in-frame beta chains. Rows are combined by CDR3 protein, so each entry shows the most common genes and DNA. The V and J calls here are based on TCRdb, not the publication. The sample table shows 150,000 to 200,000 distinct CDR3 sequences, and about 60% are seen once. Under 75% of the sample belongs to the ten largest clones.

Trimmed from V: 6 bases; trimmed from J: 3 bases; junction bases lacking a gene match: 13. CDR1 is given as SGHAT and CDR2 as FQNNGV, both from the germline V gene. The CDR3 has 17 amino acids, counting both end residues. The entry retains the CDR3 DNA only, 51 bases that are in frame from base 1. Study-wide conclusions, independent of this receptor: A significantly larger repertoire fraction was made up by the top 250 clones in tumors than in blood (p = 0.039). Only a few patients were included in the study, and the authors note that the findings should be validated in a larger study. Because only the TCR beta chain was sequenced and unpaired alpha chains were not captured, true repertoire diversity is likely underestimated. Since the samples were bulk and unsorted, there was no way to compare CD4+ and CD8+ T cell repertoires. Repertoire overlap was higher between tumor regions (mean around 35%) than tumor-adjacent (around 17%) or tumor-blood (about 14%) pairs, consistent with antigen-driven expansion.

RNA from unsorted whole blood was extracted with TRIzol reagent, and germline DNA was obtained with the DNeasy Blood & Tissue kit. Patients had chronic HBV infection and were treatment-naive at sampling. Before surgery, roughly 4.2 milliliters of peripheral blood were drawn into K2EDTA tubes. The chain employs TRBV11-2 and TRBJ2-1, and TRBD2 matches 8 of the central bases. The sequenced sample was peripheral blood. This clonotype was sampled from a man aged 35 to 55 with primary liver carcinoma and hepatitis B virus infection. Here the CDR3 is given as CASRLRVGTSDYNEQFL. The DNA is TGTGCCAGCAGACTCCGAGTGGGGACTAGTGACTACAATGAGCAGTTCCTT.